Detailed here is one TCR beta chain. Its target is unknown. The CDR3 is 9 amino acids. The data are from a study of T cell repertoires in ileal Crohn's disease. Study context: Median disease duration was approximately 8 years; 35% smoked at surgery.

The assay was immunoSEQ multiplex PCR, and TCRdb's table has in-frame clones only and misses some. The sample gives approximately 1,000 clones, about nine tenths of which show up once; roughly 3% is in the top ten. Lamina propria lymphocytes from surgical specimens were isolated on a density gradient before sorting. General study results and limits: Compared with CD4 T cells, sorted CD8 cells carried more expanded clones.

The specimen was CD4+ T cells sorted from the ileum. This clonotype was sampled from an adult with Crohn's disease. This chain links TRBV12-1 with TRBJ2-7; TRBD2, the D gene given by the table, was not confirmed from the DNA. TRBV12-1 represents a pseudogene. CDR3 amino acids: CAIHSEQYF. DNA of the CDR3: TGTGCCATCCACTCGGAGCAGTACTTC.